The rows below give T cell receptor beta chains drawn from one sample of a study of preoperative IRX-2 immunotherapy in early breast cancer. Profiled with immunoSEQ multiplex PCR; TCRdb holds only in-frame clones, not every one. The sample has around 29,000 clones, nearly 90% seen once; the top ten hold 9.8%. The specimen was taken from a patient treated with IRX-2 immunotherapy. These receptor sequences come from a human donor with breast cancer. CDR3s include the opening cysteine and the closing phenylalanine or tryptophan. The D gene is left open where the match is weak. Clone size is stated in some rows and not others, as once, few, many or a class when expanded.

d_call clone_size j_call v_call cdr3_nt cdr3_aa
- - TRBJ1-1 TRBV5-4 TGTGCCAGCAGCTCGTCAGGGACCACTGAAGCTTTCTTT CASSSSGTTEAFF
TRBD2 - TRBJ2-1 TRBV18 TGTGCCAGCTCACTAGCGGGAGGGCCGGAGAATGAGCAGTTCTTC CASSLAGGPENEQFF
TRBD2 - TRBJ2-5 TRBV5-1 TGCGCCAGCAGCTTGAATTGGGGAGGGGCTCAAGAGACCCAGTACTTC CASSLNWGGAQETQYF
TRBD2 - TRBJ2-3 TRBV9 TGTGCCAGCAGCGCCGGGACTAGCGGGAGGTTCACAGATACGCAGTATTTT CASSAGTSGRFTDTQYF
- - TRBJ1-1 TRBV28 TGTGCCAGCAGTTTGGCAGGGAGGGACACTGAAGCTTTCTTT CASSLAGRDTEAFF
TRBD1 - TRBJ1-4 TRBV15 TGTGCCACCAGAGATACCGGGACAGCTGAAAAACTGTTTTTT CATRDTGTAEKLFF
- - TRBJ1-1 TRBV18 TGTGCCAGCTCACCGCGGACCACTGAAGCTTTCTTT CASSPRTTEAFF
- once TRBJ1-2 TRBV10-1 TGCGCCAGCAAAACGAGGGTCACTGGGATCTGGGGCTACACCTTC CASKTRVTGIWGYTF
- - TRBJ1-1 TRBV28 TGTGCCAGCGGGGGGTACGCTTTGAACACTGAAGCTTTCTTT CASGGYALNTEAFF
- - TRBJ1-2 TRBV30 TGTGCCTGGAGTGGGGGCCCCTATGGCTACACCTTC CAWSGGPYGYTF
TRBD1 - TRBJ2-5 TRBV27 TGTGCCAGCCGACAGGGGGCCGGGGAGACCCAGTACTTC CASRQGAGETQYF
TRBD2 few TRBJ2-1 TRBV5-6 TGTGCCAGCAGCTTCCGGACTAGAGAGTACAATGAGCAGTTCTTC CASSFRTREYNEQFF
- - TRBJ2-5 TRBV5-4 TGTGCCAGCAGCTTGGGCATAGTACAAGAGACCCAGTACTTC CASSLGIVQETQYF
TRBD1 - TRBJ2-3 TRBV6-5 TGTGCCAGCAGTTATGAGGGACAGGGGGTTACAGATACGCAGTATTTT CASSYEGQGVTDTQYF
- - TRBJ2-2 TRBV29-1 TGCAGCGTTGTTCCGGGAGTCACCGGGGAGCTGTTTTTT CSVVPGVTGELFF
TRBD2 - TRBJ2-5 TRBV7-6 TGTGCCAGTAGGGCGGGAGGGAACCAAGAGACCCAGTACTTC CASRAGGNQETQYF
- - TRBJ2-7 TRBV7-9 TGTGCCCTGGGCGAGCAGTACTTC CALGEQYF
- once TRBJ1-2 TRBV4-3 TGCGCCAGCAGCCAAGAAACAGGGCTGGATGGCTACACCTTC CASSQETGLDGYTF
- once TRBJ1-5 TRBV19 TGTGCCAGTAGCCGGAATAGCAATCAGCCCCAGCATTTT CASSRNSNQPQHF
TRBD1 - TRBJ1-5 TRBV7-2 TGTGCCAGCAGACCATCCGGGACAGGGGATCAGCCCCAGCATTTT CASRPSGTGDQPQHF
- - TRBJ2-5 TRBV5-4 TGTGCCAGCAGCGTAGTAAGCGGACAAGAGACCCAGTACTTC CASSVVSGQETQYF
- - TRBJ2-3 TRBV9 TGTGCCAGCAGCGTAGCTGGAGGGATGTCGGTAGATACGCAGTATTTT CASSVAGGMSVDTQYF
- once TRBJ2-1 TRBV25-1 TGTGCCTCGGGGTCCCTCTACAATGAGCAGTTCTTC CASGSLYNEQFF
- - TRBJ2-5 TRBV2 TGTGCCAGCTCCCACGAGACCCAGTACTTC CASSHETQYF
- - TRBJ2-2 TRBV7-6 TGTGCCAGCAGGCGCCGCGGCGGGGAGAGCGCGAACACCGGGGAGCTGTTTTTT CASRRRGGESANTGELFF
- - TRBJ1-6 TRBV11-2 TGTGCCAGCAGCCCGGTAGGGGGCTCCTATAATTCACCCCTCCACTTT CASSPVGGSYNSPLHF
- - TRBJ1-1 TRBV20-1 TGCAGTGCCCCGACCGACACTGAAGCTTTCTTT CSAPTDTEAFF
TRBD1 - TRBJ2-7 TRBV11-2 TGTGCCAGCAGCTTTCCGGGACAGAGCTCCTACGAGCAGTACTTC CASSFPGQSSYEQYF
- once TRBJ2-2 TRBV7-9 TGTGCCAGCAGCACATCAGCGAACACCGGGGAGCTGTTTTTT CASSTSANTGELFF
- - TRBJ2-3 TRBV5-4 TGTGCCAGCAGCCCCAGGTCGGCGATAGGGGATACGCAGTATTTT CASSPRSAIGDTQYF
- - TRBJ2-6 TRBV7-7 TGTGCCAGCAGCTTAGGGGGGACCAACGTCCTGACTTTC CASSLGGTNVLTF
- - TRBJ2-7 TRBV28 TGTGCCAGCAGTCTCTCTGGCCCCTACGAGCAGTACTTC CASSLSGPYEQYF
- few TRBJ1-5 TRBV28 TGTGCCAGCAGCCTCGGACGGATAAATCAGCCCCAGCATTTT CASSLGRINQPQHF
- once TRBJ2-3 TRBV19 TGTGCCAGTAAAATGTCGGGAGTTGGAGAAGATACGCAGTATTTT CASKMSGVGEDTQYF
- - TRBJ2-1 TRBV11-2 TGTGCCAGCAGCTTAACCGGCGCGAGCTCCTACAATGAGCAGTTCTTC CASSLTGASSYNEQFF
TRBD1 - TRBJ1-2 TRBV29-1 TGCAGCGTCACCCAGGGGGACTATGGCTACACCTTC CSVTQGDYGYTF
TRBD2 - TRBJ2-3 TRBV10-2 TGCGCCAGCACTGTGACTAGCGGGACTAGCACAGATACGCAGTATTTT CASTVTSGTSTDTQYF
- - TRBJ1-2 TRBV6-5 TGTGCCAGCAGTTACTCGGGGTATGGCTACACCTTC CASSYSGYGYTF
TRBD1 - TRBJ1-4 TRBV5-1 TGCGCCAGCAGATTCCAGGGGGCGCAGAATGAAAAACTGTTTTTT CASRFQGAQNEKLFF
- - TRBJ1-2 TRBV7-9 TGTGCCAGCAGCTTACTGAACTATGGCTACACCTTC CASSLLNYGYTF
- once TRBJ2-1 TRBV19 TGTGCCAGTAGTACTTTGGCTAGTGGAGTAGGGGGCAATGAGCAGTTCTTC CASSTLASGVGGNEQFF
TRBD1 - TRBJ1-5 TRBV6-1 TGTGCCAGCAGTGTCGGGGGGACAGGTTATCAGCCCCAGCATTTT CASSVGGTGYQPQHF
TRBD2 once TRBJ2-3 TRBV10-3 TGTGCCACCGAGAGCGGGGGGGCTGCGGATACGCAGTATTTT CATESGGAADTQYF
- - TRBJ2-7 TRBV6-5 TGTGCCACCCTTACAGAGAGCTCCTACGAGCAGTACTTC CATLTESSYEQYF
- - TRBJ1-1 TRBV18 TGTGCCAGCTCTCCCCAGTCCCCTTGGCAGGGCGGGGAAGCTTTCTTT CASSPQSPWQGGEAFF
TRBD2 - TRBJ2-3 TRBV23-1 TGCGCCAGCAGTCAACGGGGGGGCACAGATACGCAGTATTTT CASSQRGGTDTQYF
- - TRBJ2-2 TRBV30 TGTGCCCAGCCGGCTCCCTGGGCCGGGGAGCTGTTTTTT CAQPAPWAGELFF
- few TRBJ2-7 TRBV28 TGTGCCAGCAGTTTAACGGGGCTGGCCTACGAGCAGTACTTC CASSLTGLAYEQYF
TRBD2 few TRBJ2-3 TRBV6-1 TGTGCCAGCACCAGACTAGCGGGCAGCACAGATACGCAGTATTTT CASTRLAGSTDTQYF
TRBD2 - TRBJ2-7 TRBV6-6 TGTGCCAGCAGTTTCCTTACTAGCGGCAACGCCTACGAGCAGTACTTC CASSFLTSGNAYEQYF